This TCR beta chain was sequenced in a study of blood T cell repertoires in COVID-19. Study-wide context: The United States, Italy and Spain supplied acute and convalescent COVID-19 samples. Sources were T cells, B-cell-depleted T cells, or PBMCs; the material itself was cDNA or gDNA.

This clone is a singleton in its sample. The identical CDR3 is also encoded by other nucleotide sequences in the sample. As processed by the authors: Amplified reference gene primers provided the basis for estimating nucleated cell counts. TCRdb keeps only in-frame clones here, not all; method: immunoSEQ multiplex PCR. The V and J calls and clone size are taken from that table; D and trimming were inferred from the DNA. The sample includes 280,000 or so clones, around four fifths of them seen just once. Deletions cut 5 bases from V and 2 bases from J, with 10 bases between. In germline, CDR1 is SEHNR, CDR2 FQNEAQ (reference sequence). The CDR3 runs 13 residues.

The rearrangement links TRBV7-9 to TRBJ2-7, with unresolved D. Sequencing input: peripheral blood. This TCR was sampled from a woman aged 50 to 60 who had recovered from COVID-19. The CDR3: CASSPTETYEQYF. The CDR3 DNA reads TGTGCCAGCAGCCCTACTGAAACCTACGAGCAGTACTTC.